One and the same sample provided the 24 T cell receptor beta chains below, sequenced in a study of T cell repertoires in cytomegalovirus infection. TCRdb recomputed calls from the reads with MiXCR, one row per CDR3 protein. The sample lists about 740,000 distinct CDR3 sequences, less than 40% seen once, with around 2.8% in the top ten. Material for sequencing was PBMCs. The receptors originated from a human donor in good health (CMV status not recorded). Some clones in this sample may be carry-over from other donors' samples.

V and J are TRBV19 and TRBJ1-1; tentative D call: TRBD1 (6 bases). Between the trimmed V and J ends, which lost 3 bases and 6 bases, there was a span of 17 bases. The CDR3 runs to 15 residues. Per the germline V gene, CDR1 is LNHDA and CDR2 is SQIVND (reference sequence). The DNA for the CDR3 is TGTGCCAGTAGTATCGATCCCGGGGGGCTCCCTGAAGCTTTCTTT. It specifies CASSIDPGGLPEAFF.

This rearrangement joins TRBV29-1 to TRBJ2-2; the D gene could be TRBD1 or TRBD2 (6 bases each). Germline CDR1 and CDR2: SQVTM and ANQGSEA. This CDR3 has 14 amino acids. V was cut by 6 bases and J by 7 bases, with 18 bases left in between. CDR3 protein: CSVGGLAAGGELFF. As DNA, the CDR3 is TGCAGCGTGGGGGGCCTTGCCGCGGGCGGGGAGCTGTTTTTT.

This rearrangement joins TRBV28 to TRBJ2-7; weak D call: TRBD1 (7 bases). Trimming took 8 bases from V and 0 from J, leaving 17 bases between them. The CDR3 spans 15 residues. Germline values: CDR1 MDHEN, CDR2 SYDVKM. In nucleotides, the CDR3 is TGTGCCAGCGCTGGGGCGGGACAGAGCTCCTACGAGCAGTACTTC. Translating it yields CASAGAGQSSYEQYF.

This chain connects TRBV5-6 to TRBJ2-5; D is undetermined. The CDR3 covers 11 residues. With 7 bases removed from V and 2 bases from J, the gap between germline ends came to 6 bases. Germline V lookup: CDR1 SGHDT, CDR2 YYEEEE. CDR3 amino acids: CASGVQETQYF. CDR3 nucleotides: TGTGCCAGCGGAGTTCAAGAGACCCAGTACTTC.

The gene calls are TRBV12-3 or TRBV12-4 and TRBJ1-5, with unresolved D. This CDR3 region has 13 residues. Trimming removed 8 bases from V and 6 bases from J, with 14 bases in between. CDR3 nucleotides: TGTGCCAGCGGCAGGTCTGCAGGTCAGCCCCAGCATTTT. Translation: CASGRSAGQPQHF.

The V gene is TRBV28, the J gene TRBJ2-5; D unclear. V was pared by 1 base and J by 2 bases, with 11 bases between. CDR3 length: 15 residues. From germline, CDR1 is MDHEN and CDR2 SYDVKM. The CDR3 here is CASSLLVTRQETQYF. The CDR3 DNA follows: TGTGCCAGCAGTTTATTGGTGACAAGACAAGAGACCCAGTACTTC.

The chain employs TRBV7-2 and TRBJ1-2; 11 nucleotides align to TRBD1. CDR1 SGHTA and CDR2 FQGNSA come from the germline V gene. V was pared by 4 bases and J by 6 bases, with 7 bases of the junction left unmatched. CDR3 length: 15 residues. CDR3 nucleotides: TGTGCCAGCAGCTCCTACCGGGACAGGGGGAATGGCTACACCTTC. It encodes CASSSYRDRGNGYTF.

A few counts support this clonotype. This chain uses TRBV6-1 with TRBJ2-5, with no clear D. Germline V lookup: CDR1 MNHNS, CDR2 SASEGT. The CDR3 has 11 residues. The V end lost 3 bases, the J end lost 6 bases, and 5 bases lay between the germline ends. The CDR3 DNA reads as TGTGCCAGCAGTGACAGTAAGACCCAGTACTTC. Translated, it gives CASSDSKTQYF.

The chain carries TRBV7-6 and TRBJ1-1, with unresolved D. Germline values: CDR1 SGHVS, CDR2 FNYEAQ. This CDR3 comprises 12 residues. Trimming cost V 7 bases and J 4 bases, with 10 bases left between them. Written as DNA, the CDR3 is TGTGCCAGCACCAATCAAGGCACTGAAGCTTTCTTT. Translated, it gives CASTNQGTEAFF.

This clonotype was seen only a few times. One end of the junction varies from germline; a read error may be responsible. This chain links TRBV12-3 or TRBV12-4 with TRBJ1-4, with D uncertain. The CDR3 covers 17 residues. The CDR3 region is CASTLTTGATTPRKLFF. The DNA of the CDR3 is TGTGCCAGCACTTTAACGACTGGAGCGACCACCCCCCGAAAACTGTTTTTT.

This clonotype was seen a handful of times. The V and J genes are TRBV10-3 and TRBJ1-2; TRBD1 is a possible D gene (5 bases). The CDR3 has 14 amino acids. Germline lookup yields CDR1 ENHRY and CDR2 SYGVKD. Trimming stripped 1 base from V and 5 bases from J, with 11 bases between. This CDR3 reads CAISEWWQGYGYTF. CDR3 DNA sequence: TGTGCCATCAGTGAGTGGTGGCAGGGTTATGGCTACACCTTC.

The rearrangement uses TRBV7-9 and TRBJ1-3; D call uncertain. The length of the CDR3 is 9 residues. Germline loops: CDR1 SEHNR, CDR2 FQNEAQ (reference sequence). CDR3 sequence reads: CLVGNTIYF. As DNA, the CDR3 is TGTCTCGTAGGAAACACCATATATTTT.

The chain carries TRBV7-3 and TRBJ1-2; TRBD1 aligns across 7 bases. CDR1 and CDR2 (germline): SGHTA, FQGTGA. The CDR3 contains 13 residues. V shed 5 bases and J 7 bases; nucleotides not matched to a gene: 7. Here the CDR3 reads CASSETGSGGYTF. The CDR3 DNA reads as TGTGCCAGCAGCGAGACAGGGTCGGGTGGCTACACCTTC.

CDR3 sequence reads: CASSEGIHGEQFF. The CDR3 bases are TGTGCCAGCAGCGAGGGAATTCATGGTGAGCAGTTCTTC. The rearrangement joins TRBV11-1 to TRBJ2-1; tentatively, D is TRBD2 (5 bases). V was pared by 5 bases and J by 9 bases, with 14 bases between. The CDR3 is 13 amino acids. Germline CDR1 reads SGHAT; CDR2 reads FQDESV (reference sequence).

This chain connects TRBV19 to TRBJ1-5; the D is unclear. V lost 7 bases to trimming and J lost 3 bases, with 10 bases between them. This CDR3 spans 13 amino acids. Per the germline V gene, CDR1 is LNHDA and CDR2 is SQIVND (reference sequence). In nucleotides, the CDR3 is TGTGCCAGTACGACGGGAAACAATCAGCCCCAGCATTTT. Protein product: CASTTGNNQPQHF.

V usage is TRBV18 and J usage is TRBJ2-1; D is unclear. Trimming took off 1 base at V and 10 bases at J, with 5 bases between the two ends. The CDR3 runs to 11 residues. Germline-derived CDR1 and CDR2 are KGHSH and LQKENI. The CDR3 is CASSPQYEQFF. DNA of the CDR3: TGTGCCAGCTCACCACAGTACGAGCAGTTCTTC.

This clonotype was counted a few times. The rearrangement links TRBV19 to TRBJ1-1; no clear D gene. The CDR3 is 13 residues long. V dropped 1 base and J dropped 5 bases, with 8 bases sitting between them. The V gene's germline CDR1 is LNHDA and CDR2 SQIVND (reference sequence). In DNA form, the CDR3 reads TGTGCCAGTAGTATAGCCGAAAAGACTGAAGCTTTCTTT. Its protein product is CASSIAEKTEAFF.

There are a few counts of this clonotype. The J gene is TRBJ1-5, the V gene TRBV7-2; a possible D gene is TRBD1 (5 bases). Trimming removed 2 bases at V and 4 bases at J, with 12 bases between. The V gene's germline CDR1 is SGHTA and CDR2 FQGNSA. The CDR3 covers 15 residues. This CDR3 is CASSLQGGDNQPQHF. CDR3 in DNA: TGTGCCAGCAGCTTACAGGGCGGGGATAATCAGCCCCAGCATTTT.

V gene TRBV12-3 or TRBV12-4 combines with J gene TRBJ2-3; D not resolved. Trimming cost V 7 bases and J 0 bases, with 5 bases left between them. The CDR3 totals 12 residues. The CDR3 DNA reads as TGTGCCAGCACCGTTAGCACAGATACGCAGTATTTT. Its protein product is CASTVSTDTQYF.

This chain connects TRBV11-1 to TRBJ2-1; a weak D match, TRBD2 (6 bases). Germline V CDR1 and CDR2: SGHAT, FQDESV (reference sequence). CDR3 length equals 11 residues. The CDR3 here is CALQEGGEQFF. The CDR3 region has the DNA TGTGCGCTCCAAGAGGGAGGTGAGCAGTTCTTC.

This clonotype has just a few counts. The chain recombines TRBV6-1 with TRBJ1-6; D may be TRBD1 (6 bases). The CDR3 totals 15 residues. Germline CDR1 is MNHNS and CDR2 is SASEGT. The germline V and J ends were trimmed by 2 bases and 4 bases, with 9 bases remaining between them. In nucleotides, the CDR3 is TGTGCCAGCAGTGAAAGGACAGCTTATAATTCACCCCTCCACTTT. It codes for CASSERTAYNSPLHF.

The gene calls are TRBV6-1 and TRBJ1-1; D perhaps matches TRBD1 (5 bases). The V end was cut by 2 bases, the J end by 6 bases, with 7 bases between. CDR3 length: 12 residues. Looked up from germline, CDR1 is MNHNS and CDR2 is SASEGT. The DNA of the CDR3 is TGTGCCAGCAGTGAAAGGGGCTCTGAAGCTTTCTTT. Encoded protein: CASSERGSEAFF.

Only a few counts were recorded for this clonotype. The chain recombines TRBV7-3 with TRBJ1-3; tentative D call: TRBD1 (5 bases). Deletions cut 4 bases from V and 0 bases from J, with 13 bases between. Germline lookup yields CDR1 SGHTA and CDR2 FQGTGA. This CDR3 comprises 16 residues. The CDR3 bases are TGTGCCAGCAGCTCTATTCCGGGACTCTCTGGAAACACCATATATTTT. Encoded protein: CASSSIPGLSGNTIYF.

This clonotype has a handful of counts. The chain joins TRBV24-1 to TRBJ2-3, with 7 bases identical to TRBD1. J gave up 5 bases and V 3 bases, and 4 bases lay outside the gene matches. In germline, CDR1 is KGHDR, CDR2 SFDVKD. The CDR3 has 14 residues. CDR3 residues: CATSDPSGGDTQYF. The CDR3 nucleotides are TGTGCCACCAGTGATCCCTCAGGGGGAGATACGCAGTATTTT.